This entry lists 25 T cell receptor beta chains sequenced from one sample in a study of T cells in Graves' hyperthyroidism and ophthalmopathy. Using RNA transcripts as the source, TCR beta CDR3 regions were amplified. In the first-round RT-PCR of the TCR CDR3, the HTBI primer set was used. Each CDR3 protein is one row after TCRdb ran MiXCR on the multiplex PCR reads. The table has a few hundred thousand distinct CDR3 sequences, roughly 45% seen once; the top ten hold about two fifths. Material for sequencing was peripheral blood or thyroid tissue (not recorded which). The receptors stem from an adult woman with Graves' disease, either hyperthyroidism or ophthalmopathy (not recorded which).

This clonotype showed up just once. The CDR3 DNA follows: TGTGCCAGCAGTGCGGCCGTTAGCAATCAGCCCCAGCATTTT. This translates into CASSAAVSNQPQHF. The chain employs TRBV2 and TRBJ1-5; D uncertain. This CDR3 region has 14 residues. Germline CDR1 reads SNHLY; CDR2 reads FYNNEI. Trimming took off 4 bases at V and 0 bases at J, with 7 bases between the two ends.

This clonotype has only one observation. V usage is TRBV30 and J usage is TRBJ1-2; no firm D call. The germline V and J ends were trimmed by 2 bases and 3 bases, with 10 bases remaining between them. The CDR3 is made up of 13 amino acids. Germline assignment: CDR1 GTSNPN and CDR2 SVGIG (reference sequence). The CDR3: CAWSFGEDYGYTF. The CDR3 bases are TGTGCCTGGAGTTTTGGGGAGGACTATGGCTACACCTTC. The whole variable domain, remainder taken from reference TRBV30 and TRBJ1-2, is SQTIHQWPATLVQPVGSPLSLECTVEGTSNPNLYWYRQAAGRGLQLLFYSVGIGQISSEVPQNLSASRPQDRQFILSSKKLLLSDSGFYLCAWSFGEDYGYTFGSGTRLTVV.

The J gene is TRBJ2-7, the V gene TRBV2; TRBD1 aligns across 7 bases. Germline loops: CDR1 SNHLY, CDR2 FYNNEI. The CDR3 has 13 amino acids. V trimming: 3 bases; J trimming: 7 bases; junction bases outside the gene matches: 6. CDR3 protein: CASSDDRVWEQYF. For the CDR3, the DNA is TGTGCCAGCAGTGACGACAGGGTTTGGGAGCAGTACTTC.

The chain couples TRBV10-1 to TRBJ2-1; D ambiguous. Trimming stripped 4 bases from V and 4 bases from J, with 17 bases between. The length of the CDR3 is 16 residues. The germline V gene has CDR1 WNHNN and CDR2 SYGVQD (reference sequence). The CDR3 here is CASSAARAGTYNEQFF. The CDR3 bases are TGCGCCAGCAGTGCAGCTCGGGCAGGCACGTACAATGAGCAGTTCTTC.

Concerning this clonotype itself: A junction end diverges from the germline sequence, so it may reflect a read error. The CDR3 is CASKAGVANTGELFF. Written as DNA, the CDR3 is TGCGCCAGCAAAGCGGGAGTAGCGAACACCGGGGAGCTGTTTTTT. This chain links TRBV19 with TRBJ2-2; 8 nucleotides match TRBD2. Germline V gene lookup returns CDR1 LNHDA and CDR2 SQIVND (reference sequence). CDR3 length equals 15 residues.

This chain links TRBV4-1 with TRBJ1-2; D uncertain. Germline CDR1 and CDR2: MGHRA and YSYEKL. V shed 6 bases and J shed 5 bases, with 13 bases lying between them. This CDR3 has 13 residues. In DNA form, the CDR3 reads TGCGCCAGCAGTCAGACGGTGGAGTATGGCTACACCTTC. The encoded protein is CASSQTVEYGYTF.

This clonotype was recorded many times. V is TRBV11-2 and J is TRBJ1-4, with D possibly TRBD1 on 5 matching bases. There are 12 residues in the CDR3. V was clipped by 5 bases and J by 14 bases, with 15 bases between them. CDR1 is SGHAT, CDR2 FQNNGV, per germline. CDR3 coding DNA: TGTGCCAGCAGCCACGCGGGAGGGGCGCTGTTTTTT. Residues: CASSHAGGALFF. Together with reference TRBV11-2 and TRBJ1-4, the CDR3 gives the full variable domain: EAGVAQSPRYKIIEKRQSVAFWCNPISGHATLYWYQQILGQGPKLLIQFQNNGVVDDSQLPKDRFSAERLKGVDSTLKIQPAKLEDSAVYLCASSHAGGALFFGSGTQLSVL.

This clonotype has only one observation. The chain combines TRBV19 with TRBJ1-2; 7 bases are a match to TRBD1. V gave up 7 bases and J gave up 3 bases; unmatched junction bases: 2. The germline V gene has CDR1 LNHDA and CDR2 SQIVND (reference sequence). CDR3 length: 12 residues. The CDR3 region has the DNA TGTGCCAGTAATGGACAGGACTATGGCTACACCTTC. Encoded protein: CASNGQDYGYTF. Looking up the rest from reference TRBV19 and TRBJ1-2 gives the full variable domain: DGGITQSPKYLFRKEGQNVTLSCEQNLNHDAMYWYRQDPGQGLRLIYYSQIVNDFQKGDIAEGYSVSREKKESFPLTVTSAQKNPTAFYLCASNGQDYGYTFGSGTRLTVV.

This clonotype was picked up many times. The CDR3 spells CASSLEGQGPYEQYF. For the CDR3, the DNA is TGCGCCAGCAGCTTGGAGGGACAGGGACCCTACGAGCAGTACTTC. The gene calls are TRBV5-1 and TRBJ2-7; TRBD1 aligns across 9 bases. The CDR3 sequence is 15 residues long. V gave up 0 bases and J gave up 2 bases; unmatched junction bases: 3. Germline assignment: CDR1 SGHRS and CDR2 YFSETQ.

The chain links TRBV28 to TRBJ2-7; perhaps TRBD2 as D (5 bases). The V end was cut by 3 bases, the J end by 5 bases, with 14 bases between. Germline CDR1 reads MDHEN; CDR2 reads SYDVKM. The CDR3 has 14 amino acids. CDR3 coding DNA: TGTGCCAGCAGTTTGAGACTATTAGGGAACGAGCAGTACTTC. It codes for CASSLRLLGNEQYF. The entire variable domain, with the rest obtained from reference TRBV28 and TRBJ2-7, is as follows: DVKVTQSSRYLVKRTGEKVFLECVQDMDHENMFWYRQDPGLGLRLIYFSYDVKMKEKGDIPEGYSVSREKKERFSLILESASTNQTSMYLCASSLRLLGNEQYFGPGTRLTVT.

This clonotype was recorded at least ten times. The gene calls are TRBV4-2 and TRBJ1-2, with TRBD1 as a possible D gene (5 bases). The germline V gene encodes CDR1 LGHNA and CDR2 YNFKEQ. The V and J ends lost 1 base and 3 bases respectively, with 9 bases between them. This CDR3 contains 14 residues. The CDR3 nucleotides are TGTGCCAGCAGCCAAGGTGGGGGTGACTATGGCTACACCTTC. Encoded protein: CASSQGGGDYGYTF.

This clonotype was counted many times. The chain couples TRBV29-1 to TRBJ2-2; D is ambiguous. CDR1 SQVTM and CDR2 ANQGSEA come from the germline V gene. CDR3 length equals 14 residues. The V and J ends lost 6 bases and 4 bases respectively, with 15 bases between them. The CDR3 protein is CSVPDWGSTGELFF. CDR3 DNA: TGCAGCGTCCCTGATTGGGGATCCACCGGGGAGCTGTTTTTT.

This clonotype was counted many times. The V call is TRBV9, the J call TRBJ1-1; D is undetermined. This CDR3 has 14 residues. CDR1 is SGDLS and CDR2 is YYNGEE in the germline V gene. Trimming took off 3 bases at V and 1 base at J, with 10 bases between the two ends. The CDR3 sequence: CASSEDTRNTEAFF. The CDR3 DNA reads TGTGCCAGCAGCGAAGACACGCGGAACACTGAAGCTTTCTTT.

This chain links TRBV29-1 with TRBJ1-2; no clear D. This CDR3 is 9 amino acids long. Germline V gene data show CDR1 as SQVTM and CDR2 as ANQGSEA. Here the CDR3 reads CSLEYGYTF. The CDR3 DNA follows: TGCAGTCTTGAATATGGCTACACCTTC. Full variable domain (rest looked up from reference TRBV29-1 and TRBJ1-2): SAVISQKPSRDICQRGTSLTIQCQVDSQVTMMFWYRQQPGQSLTLIATANQGSEATYESGFVIDKFPISRPNLTFSTLTVSNMSPEDSSIYLCSLEYGYTFGSGTRLTVV.

The chain combines TRBV7-8 with TRBJ2-7, with 7 bases lining up with TRBD1. Germline V gene lookup returns CDR1 SGHVS and CDR2 FQNEAQ. The CDR3 is made up of 16 amino acids. Unmatched junction bases numbered 13, after V lost 5 bases and J lost 3 bases. CDR3 region: CASSPGGRVVDYEQYF. The CDR3 DNA reads as TGTGCCAGCAGCCCAGGGGGACGGGTAGTAGACTACGAGCAGTACTTC.

Many counts were recorded for this clonotype. V gene TRBV19 combines with J gene TRBJ1-5; 9 nucleotides align to TRBD1. Trimming cost V 4 bases and J 12 bases; bases outside gene matches: 7. Germline CDR1 is LNHDA and CDR2 is SQIVND (reference sequence). This CDR3 contains 13 residues. CDR3: CASSTLGTGRQHF. The CDR3 DNA reads as TGTGCCAGTAGTACACTAGGGACAGGGCGCCAGCATTTT.

The CDR3, as DNA: TGTGCCAGTAGTATACGTCAGAATAGCAATCAGCCCCAGCATTTT. Amino acids: CASSIRQNSNQPQHF. This rearrangement joins TRBV19 to TRBJ1-5; D gene uncertain. Germline CDR1 is LNHDA and CDR2 is SQIVND (reference sequence). Trimming took 2 bases from V and 0 from J, leaving 8 bases between them. The CDR3 spans 15 residues.

The CDR3 DNA is TGCAGCGTTGCTAGGGCGGGCAACACTGAAGCTTTCTTT. It specifies CSVARAGNTEAFF. The rearrangement links TRBV29-1 to TRBJ1-1; D remains ambiguous. The germline V gene encodes CDR1 SQVTM and CDR2 ANQGSEA. V dropped 4 bases and J dropped 2 bases, with 11 bases sitting between them. The CDR3 spans 13 residues.

This chain uses TRBV28 with TRBJ1-2, with 9 positions matching TRBD1. The germline gives CDR1 MDHEN, CDR2 SYDVKM. V lost 10 bases and J lost 3; bases outside the gene matches: 6. The CDR3 length is 13 residues. The CDR3 nucleotides read TGTGCCATCGCGGGACAGGGTTACTATGGCTACACCTTC. Amino acid sequence: CAIAGQGYYGYTF.

This clonotype was found many times. The rearrangement uses TRBV20-1 and TRBJ2-7, with TRBD1 matching over 7 bases. The V gene end was trimmed by 2 bases and the J gene end by 6 bases; junction bases not matched to a gene: 4. The CDR3 totals 12 residues. Germline lookup yields CDR1 DFQATT and CDR2 SNEGSKA (reference sequence). CDR3 region: CSARKGAAEQYF. CDR3 coding DNA: TGCAGTGCTAGAAAGGGGGCCGCCGAGCAGTACTTC.

In nucleotides, the CDR3 is TGTGCCACCAGCAGAGATAGGGGGGGTTCACCCCTCCACTTT. Protein product: CATSRDRGGSPLHF. The J gene is TRBJ1-6, the V gene TRBV15; D may be TRBD1 (6 bases). Germline CDR1 reads LNHNV; CDR2 reads YYDKDF (reference sequence). This CDR3 is 14 amino acids long. V was clipped by 0 bases and J by 9 bases, with 9 bases between them.

The DNA of the CDR3 is TGTGCCAGCAGCTTTATGGGGTTTCAAGAGACCCAGTACTTC. Residues: CASSFMGFQETQYF. V gene TRBV11-2 combines with J gene TRBJ2-5; D gene ambiguous. Germline V lookup: CDR1 SGHAT, CDR2 FQNNGV. This CDR3 has 14 residues. V was cut by 3 bases and J by 2 bases, with 10 bases left in between. The full variable domain, with the rest looked up from reference TRBV11-2 and TRBJ2-5, is EAGVAQSPRYKIIEKRQSVAFWCNPISGHATLYWYQQILGQGPKLLIQFQNNGVVDDSQLPKDRFSAERLKGVDSTLKIQPAKLEDSAVYLCASSFMGFQETQYFGPGTRLLVL.

Regarding this clonotype: It may be a read error: a sequence one base away is much more abundant. V is TRBV6-5 and J is TRBJ1-5, with D maybe TRBD1 (6 bases). Germline V gene lookup returns CDR1 MNHEY and CDR2 SVGAGI. V was cut by 8 bases and J by 6 bases, with 20 bases left in between. CDR3 length equals 15 residues. CDR3: CASGPGTRSSQPQHF. The CDR3 DNA sequence: TGTGCCAGCGGGCCCGGGACAAGGTCCAGTCAGCCCCAGCATTTT.

In its sample, this clonotype was seen a few times. The chain has TRBV20-1 and TRBJ1-5; D not resolved. V was pared by 8 bases and J by 7 bases, with 12 bases between. CDR3 size: 11 residues. Germline lookup yields CDR1 DFQATT and CDR2 SNEGSKA (reference sequence). This CDR3 is CSTSPTQPQHF. The CDR3, as DNA: TGCAGTACCAGTCCGACCCAGCCCCAGCATTTT.

This clonotype was seen only a few times. The rearrangement links TRBV7-9 to TRBJ2-7; D is unresolved. The ends were cut back, 3 bases at V and 3 bases at J, with 6 bases in the middle. Germline CDR1 SEHNR, CDR2 FQNEAQ (reference sequence). The CDR3 is 12 amino acids. The CDR3 region is CASSLSHYEQYF. In nucleotides, the CDR3 is TGTGCCAGCAGCTTGTCTCACTACGAGCAGTACTTC.